The T cell receptor (beta chain) described here comes from a study of human T cells and chemical hapten exposure. Study details: The patients were mostly female; they had alopecia areata, totalis or universalis.

Time point given: pre-sensitization, week 0. Treatment here: therapeutic diphenylcyclopropenone sensitization with weekly scalp DPC. As handled by the study authors: 95,638 TCRs per sample was the median, with a range of 23,224 to 690,600. One entry per CDR3 protein results from TCRdb running MiXCR on the RACE reads. TCRdb, rather than the study authors, made the V and J calls. The sample carries fewer than 300,000 distinct CDR3 sequences, 7.7% recorded once. Study results and caveats: Versus controls, expanded TCRs had significantly more large CDR3 similarity clusters.

V was pared by 3 bases and J by 1 base, with 9 bases between. Germline V gene sequence: CDR1 SGHDN, CDR2 FVKESK. There are 14 residues in the CDR3. This clonotype has a handful of counts. Its antigen is not known. The TCR originated in a man between 18 and 29 years old with alopecia areata. Some clones in this sample may be carry-over from other donors' samples. This sample comprised whole blood, obtained in connection with sensitization to the hapten diphenylcyclopropenone (DPC). V and J are TRBV14 and TRBJ2-5; D is uncertain. The CDR3 region is CASSHLDGQETQYF. CDR3 nucleotides: TGTGCCAGCAGCCATCTCGATGGCCAAGAGACCCAGTACTTC.